A single T cell receptor beta chain is shown here with its context. Clones were sequenced by immunoSEQ multiplex PCR, and TCRdb holds only the in-frame ones, with some missing. The top ten clones hold around 3% of a sample with about 140,000 clones, about 86% of them seen once. V was clipped by 3 bases and J by 3 bases, with 11 bases between them. Germline assignment: CDR1 KGHSH and CDR2 LQKENI. The CDR3 runs 14 residues. The sample belongs to a study of T cell responses to AZD1222 COVID-19 vaccine. This receptor was obtained from an adult in good health. The chain carries TRBV18 and TRBJ1-1, with D tentatively TRBD1 (6 bases). Sequencing used peripheral blood, obtained on day 0 of AZD1222 vaccination. The CDR3 DNA is TGTGCCAGCTCACCCAGGGGCCTGGACACTGAAGCTTTCTTT. Translation: CASSPRGLDTEAFF. Full variable domain (outside the CDR3, taken from reference TRBV18 and TRBJ1-1): NAGVMQNPRHLVRRRGQEARLRCSPMKGHSHVYWYRQLPEEGLKFMVYLQKENIIDESGMPKERFSAEFPKEGPSILRIQQVVRGDSAAYFCASSPRGLDTEAFFGQGTRLTVV.